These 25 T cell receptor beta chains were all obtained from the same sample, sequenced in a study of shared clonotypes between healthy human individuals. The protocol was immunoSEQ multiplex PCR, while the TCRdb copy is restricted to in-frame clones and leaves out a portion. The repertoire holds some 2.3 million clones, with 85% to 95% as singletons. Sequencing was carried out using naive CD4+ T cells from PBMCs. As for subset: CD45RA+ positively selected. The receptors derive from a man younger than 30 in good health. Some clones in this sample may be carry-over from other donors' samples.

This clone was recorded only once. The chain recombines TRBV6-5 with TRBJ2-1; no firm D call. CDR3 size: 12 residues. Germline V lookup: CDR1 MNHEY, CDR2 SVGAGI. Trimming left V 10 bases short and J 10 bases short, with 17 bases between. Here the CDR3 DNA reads TGTGCCACCCGCCTAAACAAGAAAGAGCAGTTCTTC. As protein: CATRLNKKEQFF.

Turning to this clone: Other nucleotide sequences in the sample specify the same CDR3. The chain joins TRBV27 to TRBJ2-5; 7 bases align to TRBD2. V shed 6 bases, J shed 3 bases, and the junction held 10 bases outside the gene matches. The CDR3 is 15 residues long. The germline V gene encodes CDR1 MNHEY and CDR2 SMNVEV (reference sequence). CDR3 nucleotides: TGTGCCAGCAGGGGTCTAGGGGCGGGGGAAGAGACCCAGTACTTC. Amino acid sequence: CASRGLGAGEETQYF.

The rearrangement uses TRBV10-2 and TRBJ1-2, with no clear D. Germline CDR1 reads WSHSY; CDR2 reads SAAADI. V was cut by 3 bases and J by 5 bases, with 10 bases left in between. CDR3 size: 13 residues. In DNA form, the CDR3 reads TGCGCCAGCAGTGATTTGGGCCCTTATGGCTACACCTTC. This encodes CASSDLGPYGYTF.

CDR3: CASSTTTGGVTEAFF. DNA for the CDR3: TGCGCCAGCAGCACCACGACAGGGGGCGTCACTGAAGCTTTCTTT. The chain has TRBV5-1 and TRBJ1-1; TRBD1 matches at 10 bases. V lost 4 bases and J lost 4; bases outside the gene matches: 7. The CDR3 is 15 amino acids. Germline CDR1 is SGHRS and CDR2 is YFSETQ.

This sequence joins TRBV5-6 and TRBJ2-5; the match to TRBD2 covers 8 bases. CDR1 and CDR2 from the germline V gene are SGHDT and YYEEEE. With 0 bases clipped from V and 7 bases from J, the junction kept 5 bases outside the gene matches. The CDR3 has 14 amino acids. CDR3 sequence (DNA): TGTGCCAGCAGCTTGGTCATGAGCGGGGGGACCCAGTACTTC. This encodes CASSLVMSGGTQYF.

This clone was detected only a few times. CDR3 coding DNA: TGTGCCAGCAGTGAAGCTAATCTCCGGGCAGCTTTCTTT. Its translation is CASSEANLRAAFF. The J gene is TRBJ1-1, the V gene TRBV2; D is ambiguous. The CDR3 loop spans 13 amino acids. In germline, CDR1 is SNHLY, CDR2 FYNNEI. V dropped 0 bases and J dropped 10 bases, with 12 bases sitting between them.

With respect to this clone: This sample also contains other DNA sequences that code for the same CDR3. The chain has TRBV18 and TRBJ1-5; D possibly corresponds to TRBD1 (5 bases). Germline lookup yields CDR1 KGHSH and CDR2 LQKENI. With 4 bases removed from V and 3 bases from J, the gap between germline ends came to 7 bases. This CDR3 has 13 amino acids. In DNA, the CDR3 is TGTGCCAGCTCACAGGGGTCCAATCAGCCCCAGCATTTT. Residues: CASSQGSNQPQHF.

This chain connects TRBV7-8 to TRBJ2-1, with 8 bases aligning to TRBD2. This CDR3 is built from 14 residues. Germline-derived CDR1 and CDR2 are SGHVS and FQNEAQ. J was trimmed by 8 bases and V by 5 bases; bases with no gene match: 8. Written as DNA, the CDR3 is TGTGCCAGCAGCCGAGCGGGAGAGGACCATGAGCAGTTCTTC. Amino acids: CASSRAGEDHEQFF.

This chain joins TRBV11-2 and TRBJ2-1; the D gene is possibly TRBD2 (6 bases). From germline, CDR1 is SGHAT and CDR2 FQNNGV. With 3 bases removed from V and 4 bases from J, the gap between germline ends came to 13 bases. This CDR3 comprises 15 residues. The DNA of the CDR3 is TGTGCCAGCAGCTTTTTTCGGGACTCATACAATGAGCAGTTCTTC. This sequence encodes CASSFFRDSYNEQFF.

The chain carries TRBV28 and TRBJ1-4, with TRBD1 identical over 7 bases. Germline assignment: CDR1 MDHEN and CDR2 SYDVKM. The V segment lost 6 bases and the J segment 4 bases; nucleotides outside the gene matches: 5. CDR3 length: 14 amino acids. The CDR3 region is CASSPGQYNEKLFF. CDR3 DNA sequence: TGTGCCAGCAGCCCGGGACAGTATAATGAAAAACTGTTTTTT.

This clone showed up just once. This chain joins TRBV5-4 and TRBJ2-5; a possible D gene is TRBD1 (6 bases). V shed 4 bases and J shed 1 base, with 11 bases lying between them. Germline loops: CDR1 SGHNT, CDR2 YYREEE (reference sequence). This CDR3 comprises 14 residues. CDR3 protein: CASSKTGFQETQYF. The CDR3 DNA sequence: TGTGCCAGCAGCAAGACAGGTTTCCAAGAGACCCAGTACTTC.

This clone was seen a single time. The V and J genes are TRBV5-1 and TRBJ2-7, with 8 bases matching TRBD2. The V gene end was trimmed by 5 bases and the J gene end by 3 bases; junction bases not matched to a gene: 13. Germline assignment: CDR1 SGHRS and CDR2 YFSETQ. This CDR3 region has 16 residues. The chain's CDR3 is CASRLTSGTLSYEQYF. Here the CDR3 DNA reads TGCGCCAGCAGGCTTACTAGCGGCACCTTAAGCTACGAGCAGTACTTC.

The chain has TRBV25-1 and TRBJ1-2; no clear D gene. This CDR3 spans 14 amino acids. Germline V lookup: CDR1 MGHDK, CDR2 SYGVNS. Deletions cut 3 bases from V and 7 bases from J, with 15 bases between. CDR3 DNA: TGTGCCAGCAGTGATAATGTCGGCTGGGGTGGCTACACCTTC. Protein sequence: CASSDNVGWGGYTF.

The CDR3 sequence is CASSLGLGAGYTF. The CDR3 nucleotides read TGTGCCAGCAGCCTTGGGCTCGGGGCTGGCTACACCTTC. The chain uses TRBV5-4 and TRBJ1-2; tentative D call: TRBD1 (5 bases). V was shortened by 4 bases and J by 7 bases, with 14 bases between the two germline ends. The CDR3 totals 13 residues. Germline assignment: CDR1 SGHNT and CDR2 YYREEE (reference sequence).

The CDR3 DNA sequence: TGCAGCGTTCGAGGGACGGAGAGCTCCTACAATGAGCAGTTCTTC. It codes for CSVRGTESSYNEQFF. The chain links TRBV29-1 to TRBJ2-1, with D perhaps assigned TRBD1 or TRBD2 (5 bases each). CDR3 length equals 15 residues. The V and J ends lost 5 bases and 0 bases respectively, with 14 bases between them. Per germline, CDR1 SQVTM and CDR2 ANQGSEA.

CDR3 in DNA: TGTGCCAGCAGCCTGGCCGGGGGATTCACAGATACGCAGTATTTT. Translated, it gives CASSLAGGFTDTQYF. The chain links TRBV5-6 to TRBJ2-3; D is possibly TRBD2 (6 bases). Trimming shortened V by 4 bases and J by 2 bases, and 14 bases separated the two germline ends. Germline assignment: CDR1 SGHDT and CDR2 YYEEEE. The CDR3 loop spans 15 amino acids.

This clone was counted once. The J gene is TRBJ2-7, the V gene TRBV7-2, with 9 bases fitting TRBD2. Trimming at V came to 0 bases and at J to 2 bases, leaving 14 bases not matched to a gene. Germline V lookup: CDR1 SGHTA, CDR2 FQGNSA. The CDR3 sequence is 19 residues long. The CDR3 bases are TGTGCCAGCAGCTTAGCCTTCGCGATCTCTAGCGGGGTCCCCTACGAGCAGTACTTC. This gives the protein CASSLAFAISSGVPYEQYF.

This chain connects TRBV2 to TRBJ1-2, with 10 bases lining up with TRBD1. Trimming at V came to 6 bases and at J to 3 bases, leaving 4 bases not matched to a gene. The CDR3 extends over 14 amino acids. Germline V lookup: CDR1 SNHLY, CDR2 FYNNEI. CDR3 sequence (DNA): TGTGCCAGCAGGGCCGGGACAGGGGACTATGGCTACACCTTC. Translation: CASRAGTGDYGYTF.

The DNA for the CDR3 is TGTGCCAGTAGTAGAAGCCTAGGGGCCTACGAGCAGTACTTC. The encoded protein is CASSRSLGAYEQYF. The chain employs TRBV19 and TRBJ2-7; TRBD1 is a possible D gene (5 bases). Germline-derived CDR1 and CDR2 are LNHDA and SQIVND (reference sequence). V was shortened by 4 bases and J by 2 bases, with 12 bases between the two germline ends. The CDR3 contains 14 residues.

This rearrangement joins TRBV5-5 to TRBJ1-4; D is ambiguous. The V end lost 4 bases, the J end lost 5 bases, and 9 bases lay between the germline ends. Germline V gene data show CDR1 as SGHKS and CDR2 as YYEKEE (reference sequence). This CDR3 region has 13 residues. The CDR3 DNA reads TGTGCCAGCAGCCGACGGCTAAATGAAAAACTGTTTTTT. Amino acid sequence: CASSRRLNEKLFF.

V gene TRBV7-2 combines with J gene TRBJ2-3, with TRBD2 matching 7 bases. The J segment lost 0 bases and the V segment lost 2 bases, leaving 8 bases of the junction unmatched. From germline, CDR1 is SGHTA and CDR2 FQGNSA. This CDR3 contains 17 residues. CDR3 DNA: TGTGCCAGCAGCTTAACAGCGGGGCGATCTAGCACAGATACGCAGTATTTT. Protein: CASSLTAGRSSTDTQYF.

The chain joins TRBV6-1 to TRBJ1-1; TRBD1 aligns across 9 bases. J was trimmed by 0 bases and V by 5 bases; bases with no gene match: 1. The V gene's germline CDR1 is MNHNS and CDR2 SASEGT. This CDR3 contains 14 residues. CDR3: CASSRQGVNTEAFF. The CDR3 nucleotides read TGTGCCAGCAGTAGACAGGGGGTGAACACTGAAGCTTTCTTT.

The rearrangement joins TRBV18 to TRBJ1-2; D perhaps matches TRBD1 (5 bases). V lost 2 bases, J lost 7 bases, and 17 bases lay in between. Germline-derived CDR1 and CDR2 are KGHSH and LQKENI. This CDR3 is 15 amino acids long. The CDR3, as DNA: TGTGCCAGCTCACCATACCCGCAGGGTAGGTTTGGCTACACCTTC. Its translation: CASSPYPQGRFGYTF.

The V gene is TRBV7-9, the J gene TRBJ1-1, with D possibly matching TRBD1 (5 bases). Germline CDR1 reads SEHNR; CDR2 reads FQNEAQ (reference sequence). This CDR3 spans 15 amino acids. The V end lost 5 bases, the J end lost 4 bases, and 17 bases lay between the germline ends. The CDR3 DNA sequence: TGTGCCAGCAGCGGCCTATCAGGGCTAGGCACTGAAGCTTTCTTT. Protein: CASSGLSGLGTEAFF.

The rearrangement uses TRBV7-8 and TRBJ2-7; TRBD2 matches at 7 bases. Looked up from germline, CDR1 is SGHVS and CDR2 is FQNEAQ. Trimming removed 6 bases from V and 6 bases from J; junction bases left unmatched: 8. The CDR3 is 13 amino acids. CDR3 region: CASRLALSGEQYF. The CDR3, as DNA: TGTGCCAGCAGACTAGCGTTGAGTGGCGAGCAGTACTTC.